This T cell receptor (beta chain) was captured by sequencing in a study of sequential checkpoint blockade in melanoma. Study-level information: Maintenance nivolumab came after either treatment sequence. TCRbeta immunosequencing was performed on DNA from 91 pretreatment melanoma tumor samples. Study observations and caveats: PD-L1 staining and CD8+ counts, not mutational load, tracked tumor T-cell clonality.

This clone has ten or more counts. Its antigen remains unidentified. Treatment described: randomized to nivolumab then ipilimumab (arm A) or the reverse (arm B). No patient had prior DNA-damaging chemotherapy. Here immunoSEQ multiplex PCR was the method, and the copy in TCRdb shows in-frame clones only, minus some. The data show almost 9,500 clones, 27% seen once. Per the germline V gene, CDR1 is MDHEN and CDR2 is SYDVKM. V was cut by 2 bases and J by 0 bases, with 17 bases left in between. The CDR3 is 17 amino acids. This chain joins TRBV28 and TRBJ2-7; D is uncertain. This receptor was obtained from a human donor with melanoma. The input for sequencing was tumor tissue (inferred from file names), taken from a patient given nivolumab and ipilimumab in sequence. DNA of the CDR3: TGTGCCAGCAGTTTAGAAGGGCAGCTTCCGAGCTCCTACGAGCAGTACTTC. It codes for CASSLEGQLPSSYEQYF.